The sequence of this TCR beta chain was determined in a study of blood T cell repertoires in COVID-19. As for the study in general: The United States, Italy and Spain provided the acute and convalescent COVID-19 samples. Sample material is recorded as cDNA or gDNA derived from T cells, B-cell-depleted T cells, or PBMCs.

In the original processing: Nucleated cell counts were estimated from reference gene primer amplification. The repertoire was sequenced with immunoSEQ multiplex PCR; TCRdb's copy has only in-frame clones and lacks some. V, J and clone size derive from that table, while D and trimming were established from the DNA sequence. The sample yields fewer than 90,000 clones, 70% to 80% seen once. Trimming took 3 bases from V and 0 from J; bases not matched to a gene: 4. The CDR3 consists of 14 residues. Germline assignment: CDR1 GTSNPN and CDR2 SVGIG (reference sequence). This chain connects TRBV30 to TRBJ2-7; the match to TRBD1 covers 8 bases. Sequencing input: peripheral blood. The TCR originated in a human donor in a cohort sampled during active COVID-19. CDR3: CAWRKTGVSYEQYF. In DNA, the CDR3 is TGTGCCTGGAGGAAGACAGGGGTCTCCTACGAGCAGTACTTC.